The 20 T cell receptor beta chains below all came from one sample that was sequenced in a study of T cell responses to AZD1222 COVID-19 vaccine. Profiled with immunoSEQ multiplex PCR; TCRdb holds only in-frame clones, not every one. The data show approximately 90,000 clones, with approximately 89% seen just once and around 2.2% held by the top ten. Sample: peripheral blood, taken on day 0 of AZD1222 vaccination. The receptor source for this set is an adult in good health.

This chain connects TRBV5-8 to TRBJ2-7; D could derive from TRBD1 or TRBD2 (5 bases each). CDR1 and CDR2 from the germline V gene are SGHTS and YDEGEE. V was pared by 4 bases and J by 9 bases, with 20 bases between. The CDR3 has 14 amino acids. The CDR3 loop reads CASSAETGRSMQYF. The CDR3 DNA reads as TGTGCCAGCAGCGCTGAAACGGGACGGTCAATGCAGTACTTC.

V usage is TRBV2 and J usage is TRBJ2-5, with 10 positions matching TRBD1. Germline trimming cut 4 bases from V and 5 bases from J; bases unmatched to any gene: 4. CDR1 is SNHLY and CDR2 is FYNNEI in the germline V gene. The CDR3 is made up of 14 amino acids. CDR3 region: CASSADRGRETQYF. CDR3 nucleotides: TGTGCCAGCAGTGCCGACAGGGGGCGGGAGACCCAGTACTTC. The full variable domain, with the rest looked up from reference TRBV2 and TRBJ2-5, is EPEVTQTPSHQVTQMGQEVILRCVPISNHLYFYWYRQILGQKVEFLVSFYNNEISEKSEIFDDQFSVERPDGSNFTLKIRSTKLEDSAMYFCASSADRGRETQYFGPGTRLLVL.

The chain carries TRBV29-1 and TRBJ2-5; D could derive from TRBD1 or TRBD2 (6 bases each). CDR1 and CDR2 from the germline V gene are SQVTM and ANQGSEA. The V end lost 7 bases, the J end lost 5 bases, and 23 bases lay between the germline ends. The CDR3 totals 15 residues. The DNA of the CDR3 is TGCAGCGCCGCGAGGGGGGCCGCCTTAATCGAGACCCAGTACTTC. Encoded protein: CSAARGAALIETQYF.

This sequence joins TRBV6-2 or TRBV6-3 and TRBJ2-5; no firm D call. This CDR3 has 12 amino acids. Per the germline V gene, CDR1 is MNHEY and CDR2 is SVGEGT. The V gene lost 3 bases and the J gene lost 9 bases, with 11 bases spanning the gap. Here the CDR3 DNA reads TGTGCCAGCAGTTATCTCCGGGCGGCCCAGTACTTC. It yields the protein CASSYLRAAQYF.

The chain carries TRBV19 and TRBJ1-5; TRBD1 matches at 7 bases. Losses at the gene ends were 6 bases for V and 4 bases for J; bases not matched to a gene: 9. The germline V gene encodes CDR1 LNHDA and CDR2 SQIVND (reference sequence). The CDR3 consists of 15 residues. For the CDR3, the DNA is TGTGCCAGTAGGGCCCTTCAGGGGGTGAATCAGCCCCAGCATTTT. This sequence encodes CASRALQGVNQPQHF.

The V call is TRBV23-1, the J call TRBJ1-2; 9 bases are shared with TRBD1. TRBV23-1 is recorded as an ORF, its role being uncertain. This CDR3 has 17 amino acids. V lost 4 bases to trimming and J lost 2 bases; unmatched junction nucleotides: 11. The CDR3 DNA is TGCGCCAGCAGTCTTGAGACAGGGGGGAACCGCAACTATGGCTACACCTTC. Protein: CASSLETGGNRNYGYTF.

The chain links TRBV7-2 to TRBJ1-6; TRBD1 might be the D (5 bases). The V gene's germline CDR1 is SGHTA and CDR2 FQGNSA. Trimming took 4 bases from V and 0 from J, leaving 10 bases between them. The CDR3 sequence is 16 residues long. Here the CDR3 reads CASSSGTVSYNSPLHF. The CDR3 DNA sequence: TGTGCCAGCAGCTCGGGGACGGTCTCCTATAATTCACCCCTCCACTTT.

The chain has TRBV14 and TRBJ1-1; D not resolved. With 2 bases removed from V and 1 base from J, the gap between germline ends came to 8 bases. CDR3 length: 14 residues. Germline V gene sequence: CDR1 SGHDN, CDR2 FVKESK. The CDR3 is CASSQFRTNTEAFF. In nucleotides, the CDR3 is TGTGCCAGCAGCCAATTCCGGACGAACACTGAAGCTTTCTTT.

The chain couples TRBV19 to TRBJ1-5, with D possibly matching TRBD1 (6 bases). V was shortened by 5 bases and J by 5 bases, with 10 bases between the two germline ends. The germline CDR1 and CDR2 sequences are LNHDA and SQIVND (reference sequence). There are 13 residues in the CDR3. The CDR3 DNA reads TGTGCCAGTAGTTTAAGGGGGGATCAGCCCCAGCATTTT. Translating gives CASSLRGDQPQHF.

This chain uses TRBV7-2 with TRBJ2-2; 11 positions match TRBD1. V was clipped by 4 bases and J by 4 bases; unmatched bases: 5. Per the germline V gene, CDR1 is SGHTA and CDR2 is FQGNSA. The CDR3 has 16 residues. The CDR3 DNA reads as TGTGCCAGCAGCTCGGGCGGGACAGGGGGCACCGGGGAGCTGTTTTTT. This sequence encodes CASSSGGTGGTGELFF.

In its sample, this clone was seen once. The chain has TRBV3-1 (or the pseudogene TRBV3-2) and TRBJ1-1; no firm D call. V was pared by 2 bases and J by 1 base, with 8 bases between. This CDR3 has 14 amino acids. In germline, CDR1 is LGHDT, CDR2 YNNKEL (reference sequence). CDR3: CASSQLSGNTEAFF. CDR3 DNA: TGTGCCAGCAGCCAATTATCGGGGAACACTGAAGCTTTCTTT.

The V gene is TRBV27, the J gene TRBJ2-1; TRBD2 agrees at 7 bases. This CDR3 region has 13 residues. Trimming at V came to 7 bases and at J to 5 bases, leaving 5 bases not matched to a gene. The germline V gene has CDR1 MNHEY and CDR2 SMNVEV (reference sequence). The CDR3 nucleotides read TGTGCCAGCAACCTTCGGGGGGACAATGAGCAGTTCTTC. Translated: CASNLRGDNEQFF.

The gene calls are TRBV24-1 and TRBJ1-6, with 7 bases fitting TRBD1. The germline gives CDR1 KGHDR, CDR2 SFDVKD. V shed 3 bases and J 8 bases; nucleotides not matched to a gene: 12. The CDR3 is made up of 17 amino acids. The CDR3 sequence is CATSDPQGGDRYSPLHF. The CDR3 region has the DNA TGTGCCACCAGTGATCCTCAGGGGGGGGACAGATATTCACCCCTCCACTTT.

V gene TRBV11-2 combines with J gene TRBJ2-5; possibly TRBD1 for D (6 bases). CDR3 length equals 14 residues. Per germline, CDR1 SGHAT and CDR2 FQNNGV. V was cut by 5 bases and J by 5 bases, with 15 bases left in between. The CDR3 DNA reads as TGTGCCAGCAGCACTCAACAGGGCCGGGAGACCCAGTACTTC. Its protein product is CASSTQQGRETQYF.

V and J are TRBV7-8 and TRBJ1-1; D gene uncertain. From germline, CDR1 is SGHVS and CDR2 FQNEAQ. Trimming removed 5 bases at V and 0 bases at J, with 7 bases between. The CDR3 consists of 13 residues. The CDR3 protein is CASSPFLNTEAFF. Here the CDR3 DNA reads TGTGCCAGCAGCCCATTTTTGAACACTGAAGCTTTCTTT.

This CDR3 reads CASSLDATRNQPQHF. In nucleotides, the CDR3 is TGTGCCAGCAGCCTGGACGCTACCCGTAATCAGCCCCAGCATTTT. The genes are TRBV7-9 and TRBJ1-5, with D unresolved. V lost 5 bases to trimming and J lost 4 bases, with 15 bases between them. The CDR3 length is 15 residues. Germline V gives CDR1 SEHNR, CDR2 FQNEAQ (reference sequence).

This clone was seen repeatedly, ten times or more. The rearrangement uses TRBV5-1 and TRBJ1-5; no reliable D call. Trimming left V 4 bases short and J 4 bases short, with 9 bases between. The CDR3 is 13 residues long. Germline V CDR1 and CDR2: SGHRS, YFSETQ. CDR3 amino acids: CASSEEVNQPQHF. The CDR3 coding sequence is TGCGCCAGCAGCGAAGAAGTTAATCAGCCCCAGCATTTT.

The V call is TRBV6-6, the J call TRBJ2-3, with D possibly called TRBD1 or TRBD2 (5 bases each). Trimming left V 2 bases short and J 4 bases short, with 13 bases between. CDR1 MNHNY and CDR2 SVGAGI come from the germline V gene (reference sequence). This CDR3 has 15 residues. CDR3 nucleotide sequence: TGTGCCAGCAGTTACGAGGGTGGGGCTTCAGATACGCAGTATTTT. Its translation is CASSYEGGASDTQYF.

The chain couples TRBV2 to TRBJ1-1, with D unclear. The germline V gene has CDR1 SNHLY and CDR2 FYNNEI. The CDR3 is 13 amino acids. The V and J ends lost 7 bases and 1 base respectively, with 10 bases between them. The CDR3 DNA reads TGTGCCAGCAATGGCGGCGGGAACACTGAAGCTTTCTTT. It codes for CASNGGGNTEAFF.

DNA of the CDR3: TGTGCCAGTAGTCGGGGAAATGGTCCCCTTAATGAGCAGTTCTTC. Translated, it gives CASSRGNGPLNEQFF. The chain links TRBV19 to TRBJ2-1; possible D gene TRBD2, 5 bases. CDR3 length: 15 residues. Germline-derived CDR1 and CDR2 are LNHDA and SQIVND (reference sequence). Trimming pared 5 bases from V and 7 bases from J, leaving 18 bases between.